These 13 T cell receptor beta chains share one sample of origin, sequenced in a study of cytomegalovirus exposure and HLA in healthy donors. In the PCR, 60 Vbeta and 13 Jbeta primers were used. Profiled with immunoSEQ multiplex PCR; TCRdb holds only in-frame clones, not every one. This sample's table reports about 72,000 clones. Sequenced sample: PBMCs. The receptors were sampled from a man aged 35 to 55 in good health and CMV-seronegative.

The J gene is TRBJ2-1, the V gene TRBV4-1; D uncertain. V lost 0 bases and J lost 4, with 7 bases in between. This CDR3 spans 14 amino acids. Germline-derived CDR1 and CDR2 are MGHRA and YSYEKL. The CDR3, as DNA: TGCGCCAGCAGCCAAGATCCACAGTACAATGAGCAGTTCTTC. Amino acids: CASSQDPQYNEQFF.

The DNA of the CDR3 is TGTGCCAGCAGTTCTCGGACAGGGCCCACCTACAATGAGCAGTTCTTC. This gives the protein CASSSRTGPTYNEQFF. The rearrangement links TRBV28 to TRBJ2-1, with 8 bases aligning to TRBD1. Germline CDR1 and CDR2: MDHEN and SYDVKM. J was trimmed by 2 bases and V by 4 bases; bases with no gene match: 7. The CDR3 runs 16 residues.

The V and J genes are TRBV5-6 and TRBJ1-5; D unclear. V was shortened by 0 bases and J by 3 bases, with 7 bases between the two germline ends. Germline CDR1 reads SGHDT; CDR2 reads YYEEEE. CDR3 length equals 14 residues. CDR3 nucleotides: TGTGCCAGCAGCTTGGAGTCAGACAATCAGCCCCAGCATTTT. Translating gives CASSLESDNQPQHF.

J is TRBJ2-5 and V is TRBV27; the D gene is possibly TRBD1 (5 bases). Trimming left V 5 bases short and J 2 bases short, with 15 bases between. Per germline, CDR1 MNHEY and CDR2 SMNVEV (reference sequence). This CDR3 region has 15 residues. CDR3 loop: CASSMTRDPQETQYF. The CDR3 region has the DNA TGTGCCAGCAGTATGACCAGGGATCCGCAAGAGACCCAGTACTTC.

This rearrangement joins TRBV30 to TRBJ2-1, with 10 bases aligning to TRBD2. Looked up from germline, CDR1 is GTSNPN and CDR2 is SVGIG (reference sequence). This CDR3 region has 15 residues. J lost 1 base, V lost 4 bases, and 4 bases had no gene match. The CDR3 bases are TGTGCCTGGACCCTAGCGGGGGCATCCTACAATGAGCAGTTCTTC. Translation gives CAWTLAGASYNEQFF.

The chain joins TRBV18 to TRBJ1-3; no clear D. CDR3 length: 15 residues. V lost 1 base and J 7 bases, leaving 14 bases between the germline ends. Germline V gene sequence: CDR1 KGHSH, CDR2 LQKENI. The CDR3 sequence: CASSPQNAGGNTIYF. CDR3 nucleotide sequence: TGTGCCAGCTCACCACAGAACGCCGGAGGGAACACCATATATTTT. Full variable domain (remainder filled in from reference TRBV18 and TRBJ1-3): NAGVMQNPRHLVRRRGQEARLRCSPMKGHSHVYWYRQLPEEGLKFMVYLQKENIIDESGMPKERFSAEFPKEGPSILRIQQVVRGDSAAYFCASSPQNAGGNTIYFGEGSWLTVV.

The CDR3 sequence: CASSVSLQGSEQYF. The CDR3 nucleotides are TGTGCCAGCAGTGTATCCTTACAGGGGAGTGAGCAGTACTTC. The rearrangement joins TRBV2 to TRBJ2-7, with 7 nucleotides matching TRBD1. Trimming removed 4 bases from V and 7 bases from J; junction bases left unmatched: 10. Germline V gene data show CDR1 as SNHLY and CDR2 as FYNNEI. CDR3 size: 14 residues.

The rearrangement links TRBV5-1 to TRBJ2-1; 12 bases fit TRBD2. J was trimmed by 7 bases and V by 0 bases; bases with no gene match: 8. The germline V gene encodes CDR1 SGHRS and CDR2 YFSETQ. CDR3 length: 17 residues. The CDR3: CASSLAASGGAGNEQFF. The CDR3 coding sequence is TGCGCCAGCAGCTTGGCGGCTAGCGGGGGGGCCGGTAATGAGCAGTTCTTC.

The rearrangement joins TRBV29-1 to TRBJ1-6; D ambiguous. The CDR3 spans 13 residues. V was pared by 8 bases and J by 0 bases, with 8 bases between. Germline values: CDR1 SQVTM, CDR2 ANQGSEA. The chain's CDR3 is CSIRVSYNSPLHF. The CDR3 coding sequence is TGCAGCATAAGAGTCTCCTATAATTCACCCCTCCACTTT. Full variable domain (missing parts from reference TRBV29-1 and TRBJ1-6): SAVISQKPSRDICQRGTSLTIQCQVDSQVTMMFWYRQQPGQSLTLIATANQGSEATYESGFVIDKFPISRPNLTFSTLTVSNMSPEDSSIYLCSIRVSYNSPLHFGNGTRLTVT.

This chain uses TRBV19 with TRBJ2-6; no clear D. V was shortened by 7 bases and J by 0 bases, with 10 bases between the two germline ends. This CDR3 has 15 amino acids. Germline assignment: CDR1 LNHDA and CDR2 SQIVND (reference sequence). The DNA of the CDR3 is TGTGCCAGTAACAGCCGCAACTCTGGGGCCAACGTCCTGACTTTC. It encodes CASNSRNSGANVLTF.

The chain has TRBV11-1 and TRBJ2-1, with 11 nucleotides matching TRBD2. The CDR3 is made up of 15 amino acids. The ends lost 8 bases at V and 10 bases at J; junction bases unmatched: 13. Germline lookup yields CDR1 SGHAT and CDR2 FQDESV (reference sequence). The CDR3 region is CASGGGVTSGGEQFF. Written as DNA, the CDR3 is TGTGCCAGCGGCGGGGGCGTAACTAGCGGGGGAGAGCAGTTCTTC. Drawing the rest from reference TRBV11-1 and TRBJ2-1, the complete variable domain is EAEVAQSPRYKITEKSQAVAFWCDPISGHATLYWYRQILGQGPELLVQFQDESVVDDSQLPKDRFSAERLKGVDSTLKIQPAELGDSAMYLCASGGGVTSGGEQFFGPGTRLTVL.

The CDR3 region has the DNA TGTGCCAGCAGCACGGGACTAGCCCCAGATACGCAGTATTTT. It is translated as CASSTGLAPDTQYF. The chain joins TRBV9 to TRBJ2-3; 9 bases match TRBD2. CDR3 length: 14 amino acids. Germline V gives CDR1 SGDLS, CDR2 YYNGEE. V shed 4 bases, J shed 4 bases, and the junction held 4 bases outside the gene matches.

J is TRBJ1-5 and V is TRBV5-6; D is ambiguous. Looked up from germline, CDR1 is SGHDT and CDR2 is YYEEEE. This CDR3 comprises 14 residues. Trimming pared 1 base from V and 2 bases from J, leaving 7 bases between. The CDR3 protein is CASSLRVGNQPQHF. The CDR3 coding sequence is TGTGCCAGCAGCTTGCGTGTCGGCAATCAGCCCCAGCATTTT. Filled out from reference TRBV5-6 and TRBJ1-5, the complete variable domain reads DAGVTQSPTHLIKTRGQQVTLRCSPKSGHDTVSWYQQALGQGPQFIFQYYEEEERQRGNFPDRFSGHQFPNYSSELNVNALLLGDSALYLCASSLRVGNQPQHFGDGTRLSIL.